This T cell receptor (beta chain) derives from a study of shared clonotypes between healthy human individuals. Germline-derived CDR1 and CDR2 are SGHRS and YFSETQ. Trimming removed 4 bases from V and 6 bases from J, with 11 bases in between. This CDR3 spans 13 amino acids. CD8 cells regarded as naive lacked CD45RO, were positively chosen for CCR7, and omitted terminally differentiated effector memory CD45RA+ cells. Adults of Caucasian background living in Nashville, Tennessee made up all donors. Clones were read by immunoSEQ multiplex PCR, and TCRdb kept only the in-frame ones, dropping some. This table has over 750,000 clones, approximately 96% appearing once.

This TCR was sampled from a man aged 25 to 40 in good health. The sample was naive CD8+ T cells sorted from blood. The chain links TRBV5-1 to TRBJ2-1, with D unclear. The chain's CDR3 is CASSPTAPNEQFF. CDR3 bases: TGCGCCAGCAGCCCGACGGCCCCCAATGAGCAGTTCTTC.